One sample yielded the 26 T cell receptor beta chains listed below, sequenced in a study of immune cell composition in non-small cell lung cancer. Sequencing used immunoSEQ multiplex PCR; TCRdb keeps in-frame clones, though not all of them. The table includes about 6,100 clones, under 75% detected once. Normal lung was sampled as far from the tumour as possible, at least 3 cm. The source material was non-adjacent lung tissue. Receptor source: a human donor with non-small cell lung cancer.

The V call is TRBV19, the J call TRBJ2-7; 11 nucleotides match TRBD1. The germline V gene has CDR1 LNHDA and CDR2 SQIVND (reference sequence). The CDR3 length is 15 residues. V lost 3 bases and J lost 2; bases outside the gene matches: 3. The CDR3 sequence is CASSIRTGGAYEQYF. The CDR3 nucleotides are TGTGCCAGTAGTATCCGGACAGGGGGCGCCTACGAGCAGTACTTC.

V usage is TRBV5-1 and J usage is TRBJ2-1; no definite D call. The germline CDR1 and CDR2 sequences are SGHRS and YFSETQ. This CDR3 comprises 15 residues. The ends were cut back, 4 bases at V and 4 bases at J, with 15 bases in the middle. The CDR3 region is CASSLSSLRYNEQFF. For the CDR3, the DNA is TGCGCCAGCAGCCTCTCTAGTCTTCGATACAATGAGCAGTTCTTC.

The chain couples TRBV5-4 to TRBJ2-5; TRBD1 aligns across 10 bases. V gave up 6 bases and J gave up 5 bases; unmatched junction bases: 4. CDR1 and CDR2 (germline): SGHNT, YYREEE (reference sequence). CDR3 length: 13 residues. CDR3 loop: CASKGQGYETQYF. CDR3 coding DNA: TGTGCCAGCAAGGGACAGGGGTACGAGACCCAGTACTTC.

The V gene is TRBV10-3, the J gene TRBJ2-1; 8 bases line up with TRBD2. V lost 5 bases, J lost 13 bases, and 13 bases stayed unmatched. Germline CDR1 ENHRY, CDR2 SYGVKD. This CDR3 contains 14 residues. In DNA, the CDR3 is TGTGCCATCAGTCAAGGGACTAGTTCGGTACCCCAGTTCTTC. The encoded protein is CAISQGTSSVPQFF.

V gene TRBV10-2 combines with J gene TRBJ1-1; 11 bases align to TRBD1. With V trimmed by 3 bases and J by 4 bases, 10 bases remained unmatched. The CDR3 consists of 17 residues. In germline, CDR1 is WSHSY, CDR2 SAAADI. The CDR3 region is CASSENRGQGGGTEAFF. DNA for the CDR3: TGCGCCAGCAGTGAAAATCGGGGACAGGGGGGGGGCACTGAAGCTTTCTTT.

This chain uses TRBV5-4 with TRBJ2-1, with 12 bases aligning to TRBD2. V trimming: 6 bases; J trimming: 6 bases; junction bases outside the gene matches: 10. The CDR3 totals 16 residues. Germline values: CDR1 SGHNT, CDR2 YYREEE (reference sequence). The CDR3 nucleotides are TGTGCCAGCATCGCGAGACTAGCGGGAGAAGGCAATGAGCAGTTCTTC. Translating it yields CASIARLAGEGNEQFF.

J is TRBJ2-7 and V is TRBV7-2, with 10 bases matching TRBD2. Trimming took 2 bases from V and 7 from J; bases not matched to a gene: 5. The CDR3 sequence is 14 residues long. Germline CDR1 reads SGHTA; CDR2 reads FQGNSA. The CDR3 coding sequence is TGTGCCAGCAGCTTACAGCGGGGGGGTCAGGAGCAGTACTTC. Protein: CASSLQRGGQEQYF.

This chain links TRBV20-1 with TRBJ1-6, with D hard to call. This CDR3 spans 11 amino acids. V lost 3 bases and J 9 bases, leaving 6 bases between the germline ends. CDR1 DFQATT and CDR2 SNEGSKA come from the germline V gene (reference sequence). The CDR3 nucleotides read TGCAGTGCTAGGTTCGGTTCACCCCTCCACTTT. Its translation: CSARFGSPLHF.

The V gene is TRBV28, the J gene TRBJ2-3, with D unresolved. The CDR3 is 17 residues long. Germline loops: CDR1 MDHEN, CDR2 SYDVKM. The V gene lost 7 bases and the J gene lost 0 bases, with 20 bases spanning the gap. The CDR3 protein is CASIPVLVLFSTDTQYF. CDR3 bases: TGTGCCAGCATCCCGGTGCTGGTTTTGTTTAGCACAGATACGCAGTATTTT.

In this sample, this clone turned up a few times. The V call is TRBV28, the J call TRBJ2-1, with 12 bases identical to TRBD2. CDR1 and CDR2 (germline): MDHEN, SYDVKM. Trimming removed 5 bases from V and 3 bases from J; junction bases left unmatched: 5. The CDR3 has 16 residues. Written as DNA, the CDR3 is TGTGCCAGCAGTACCCTAGCGGGGGGGCTCTACAATGAGCAGTTCTTC. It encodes CASSTLAGGLYNEQFF.

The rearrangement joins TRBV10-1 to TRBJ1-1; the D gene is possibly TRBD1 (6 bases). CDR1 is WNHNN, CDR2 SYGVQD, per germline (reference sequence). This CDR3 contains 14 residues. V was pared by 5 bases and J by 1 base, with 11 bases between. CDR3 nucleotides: TGCGCCAGCAGTCGAGGGGGAACGAACACTGAAGCTTTCTTT. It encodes CASSRGGTNTEAFF.

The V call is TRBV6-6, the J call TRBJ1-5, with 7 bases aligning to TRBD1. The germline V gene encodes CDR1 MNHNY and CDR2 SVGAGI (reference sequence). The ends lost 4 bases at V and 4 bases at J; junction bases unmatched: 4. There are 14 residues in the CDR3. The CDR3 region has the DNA TGTGCCAGCAGTTGGGGACAGATGAATCAGCCCCAGCATTTT. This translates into CASSWGQMNQPQHF.

The CDR3 nucleotides are TGTGCCAGCAGCCGACCGGGACAGGAAGCATCTGGCTACACCTTC. It codes for CASSRPGQEASGYTF. The J gene is TRBJ1-2, the V gene TRBV7-9; TRBD1 matches at 8 bases. CDR1 is SEHNR, CDR2 FQNEAQ, per germline (reference sequence). V lost 5 bases, J lost 7 bases, and 12 bases stayed unmatched. The CDR3 length is 15 residues. Drawing the rest from reference TRBV7-9 and TRBJ1-2, the complete variable domain is DTGVSQNPRHKITKRGQNVTFRCDPISEHNRLYWYRQTLGQGPEFLTYFQNEAQLEKSRLLSDRFSAERPKGSFSTLEIQRTEQGDSAMYLCASSRPGQEASGYTFGSGTRLTVV.

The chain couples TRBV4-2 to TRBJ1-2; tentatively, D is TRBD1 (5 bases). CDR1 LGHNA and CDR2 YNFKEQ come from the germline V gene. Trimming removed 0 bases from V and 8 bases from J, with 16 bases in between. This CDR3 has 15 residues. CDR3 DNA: TGTGCCAGCAGCCAAGATTACGGGGGTCGTCTAGGCTACACCTTC. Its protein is CASSQDYGGRLGYTF.

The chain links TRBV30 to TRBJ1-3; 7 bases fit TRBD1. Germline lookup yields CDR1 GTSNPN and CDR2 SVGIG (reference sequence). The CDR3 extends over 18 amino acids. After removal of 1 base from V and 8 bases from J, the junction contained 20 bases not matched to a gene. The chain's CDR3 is CAWSALFDRVGSTDTIYF. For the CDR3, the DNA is TGTGCCTGGAGTGCACTTTTCGACAGGGTAGGTTCTACGGACACCATATATTTT.

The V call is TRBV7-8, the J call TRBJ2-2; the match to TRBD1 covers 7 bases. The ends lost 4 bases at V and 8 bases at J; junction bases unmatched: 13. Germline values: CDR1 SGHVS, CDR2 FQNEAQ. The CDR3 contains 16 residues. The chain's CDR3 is CASSSKTGTVPGELFF. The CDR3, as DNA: TGTGCCAGCAGCTCTAAGACGGGGACAGTACCTGGGGAGCTGTTTTTT. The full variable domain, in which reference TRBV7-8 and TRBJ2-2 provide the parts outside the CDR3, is GAGVSQSPRYKVAKRGQDVALRCDPISGHVSLFWYQQALGQGPEFLTYFQNEAQLDKSGLPSDRFFAERPEGSVSTLKIQRTQQEDSAVYLCASSSKTGTVPGELFFGEGSRLTVL.

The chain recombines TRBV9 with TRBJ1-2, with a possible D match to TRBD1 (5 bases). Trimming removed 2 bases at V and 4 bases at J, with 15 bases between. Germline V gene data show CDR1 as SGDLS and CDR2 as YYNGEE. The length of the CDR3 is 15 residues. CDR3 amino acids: CASSVSGGRGYGYTF. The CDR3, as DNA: TGTGCCAGCAGCGTCAGCGGGGGTCGCGGCTATGGCTACACCTTC.

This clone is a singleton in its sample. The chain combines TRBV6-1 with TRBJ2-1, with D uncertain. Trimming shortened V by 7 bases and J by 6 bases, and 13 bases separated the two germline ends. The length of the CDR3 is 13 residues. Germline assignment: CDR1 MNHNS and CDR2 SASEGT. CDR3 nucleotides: TGTGCCAGCAAAGAGCCTGCGCTCAATGAGCAGTTCTTC. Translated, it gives CASKEPALNEQFF.

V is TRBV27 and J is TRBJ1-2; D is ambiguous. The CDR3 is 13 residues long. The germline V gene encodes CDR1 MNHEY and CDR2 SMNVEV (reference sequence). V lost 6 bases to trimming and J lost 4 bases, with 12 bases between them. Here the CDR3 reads CASSPGASYGYTF. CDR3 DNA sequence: TGTGCCAGCAGCCCGGGAGCATCCTATGGCTACACCTTC.

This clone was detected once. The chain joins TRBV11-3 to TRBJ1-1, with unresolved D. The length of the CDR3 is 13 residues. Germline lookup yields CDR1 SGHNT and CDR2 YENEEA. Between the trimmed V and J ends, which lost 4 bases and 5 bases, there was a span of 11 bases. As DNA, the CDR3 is TGTGCCAGCAGCTCTAGAAGGCATACTGAAGCTTTCTTT. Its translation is CASSSRRHTEAFF.

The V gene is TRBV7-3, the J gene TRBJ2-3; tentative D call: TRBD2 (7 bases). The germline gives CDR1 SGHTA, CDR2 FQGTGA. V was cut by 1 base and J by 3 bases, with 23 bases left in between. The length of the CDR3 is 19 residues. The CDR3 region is CASSLIVGGGQSDTDTQYF. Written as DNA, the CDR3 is TGTGCCAGCAGCTTAATTGTTGGGGGGGGGCAGTCTGATACAGATACGCAGTATTTT.

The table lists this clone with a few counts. The CDR3 coding sequence is TGTGCCAGCAGTCGGGACAGCTATGGCTACACCTTC. Translating it yields CASSRDSYGYTF. The chain combines TRBV7-2 with TRBJ1-2; TRBD1 matches 7 bases. J lost 4 bases, V lost 6 bases, and 2 bases had no gene match. Per germline, CDR1 SGHTA and CDR2 FQGNSA. CDR3 length: 12 residues.

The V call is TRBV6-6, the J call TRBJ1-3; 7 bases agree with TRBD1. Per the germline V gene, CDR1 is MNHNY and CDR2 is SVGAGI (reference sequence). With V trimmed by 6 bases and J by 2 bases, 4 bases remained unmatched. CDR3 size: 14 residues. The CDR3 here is CASRYGTAGNTIYF. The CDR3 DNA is TGTGCCAGCAGGTATGGGACAGCTGGAAACACCATATATTTT.

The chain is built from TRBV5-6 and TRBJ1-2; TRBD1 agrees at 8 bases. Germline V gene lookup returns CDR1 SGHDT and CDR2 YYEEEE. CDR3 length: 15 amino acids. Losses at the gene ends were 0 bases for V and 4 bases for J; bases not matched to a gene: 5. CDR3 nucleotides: TGTGCCAGCAGCTTGGTACAGGGGGGCGCCTATGGCTACACCTTC. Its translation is CASSLVQGGAYGYTF.

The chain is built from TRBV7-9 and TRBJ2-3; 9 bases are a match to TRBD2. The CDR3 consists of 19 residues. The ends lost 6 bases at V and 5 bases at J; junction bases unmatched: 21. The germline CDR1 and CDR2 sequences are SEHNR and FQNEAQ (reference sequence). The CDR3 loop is CASRSPGLADLGGVDTQYF. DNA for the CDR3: TGTGCCAGCAGATCACCGGGACTAGCTGACTTGGGGGGAGTAGATACGCAGTATTTT. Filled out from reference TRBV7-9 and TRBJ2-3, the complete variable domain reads DTGVSQNPRHKITKRGQNVTFRCDPISEHNRLYWYRQTLGQGPEFLTYFQNEAQLEKSRLLSDRFSAERPKGSFSTLEIQRTEQGDSAMYLCASRSPGLADLGGVDTQYFGPGTRLTVL.

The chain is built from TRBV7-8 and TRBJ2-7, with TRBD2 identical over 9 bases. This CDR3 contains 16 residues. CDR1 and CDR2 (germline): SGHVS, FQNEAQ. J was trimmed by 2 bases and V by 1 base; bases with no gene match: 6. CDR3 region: CASSLVAGGVPYEQYF. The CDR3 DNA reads TGTGCCAGCAGCTTAGTTGCGGGGGGGGTTCCCTACGAGCAGTACTTC.